Listed below are T cell receptor beta chains from one sample, sequenced in a study of control samples from healthy donors and cancer patients. Profiled with immunoSEQ multiplex PCR; TCRdb holds only in-frame clones, not every one. This sample yields about 94,000 clones, of which about nine tenths are seen a single time; around 3.5% belongs to the top ten. The sample taken for sequencing was blood. The receptors come from a young woman in good health. CDR3s include the opening cysteine and the closing phenylalanine or tryptophan. The order of the fields is V gene, J gene, D gene, clone size, CDR3 DNA, CDR3 protein. D genes are given only for firm matches. A row's size may be missing; if present it is once, few, many or a size class.

V: TRBV7-2; J: TRBJ2-1; D: TRBD2; size: .; DNA: TGTGCCAGCAGCTTGAAGCTAGCGGGGGCCCACTGGTTCTTC; CDR3: CASSLKLAGAHWFF
V: TRBV3-1/TRBV3-2; J: TRBJ2-5; D: .; size: .; DNA: TGTGCCAGCAGCCAGGAGGGGGCGGAGAATCAAGAGACCCAGTACTTC; CDR3: CASSQEGAENQETQYF
V: TRBV10-3; J: TRBJ1-4; D: .; size: .; DNA: TGTGCCATCAGTGAGTCCGACAGGTCGGAACTGTTTTTT; CDR3: CAISESDRSELFF
V: TRBV19; J: TRBJ1-5; D: TRBD1; size: .; DNA: TGTGCCAGTAGTATAGACGGGACAGGCGTTAATCAGCCCCAGCATTTT; CDR3: CASSIDGTGVNQPQHF
V: TRBV11-2; J: TRBJ1-1; D: .; size: .; DNA: TGTGCCAGCAGCCCCAGGGATCGCACTGAAGCTTTCTTT; CDR3: CASSPRDRTEAFF
V: TRBV27; J: TRBJ1-2; D: TRBD1; size: .; DNA: TGTGCCAGCACCACGAGATACCGGGACAGGGGTGAATCTAACTATGGCTACACCTTC; CDR3: CASTTRYRDRGESNYGYTF
V: TRBV10-2; J: TRBJ1-5; D: .; size: .; DNA: TGCGCCAGCAGTGAGGGATGGCTTGGCAATCAGCCCCAGCATTTT; CDR3: CASSEGWLGNQPQHF
V: TRBV4-1; J: TRBJ1-2; D: .; size: once; DNA: TGCGCCAGCAGCCAGGGACGGGGATATGGCTACACCTTC; CDR3: CASSQGRGYGYTF
V: TRBV5-4; J: TRBJ1-2; D: .; size: .; DNA: TGTGCCAGCAGCTTCGGTGGTGCAAACGCTAACTATGGCTACACCTTC; CDR3: CASSFGGANANYGYTF
V: TRBV29-1; J: TRBJ2-1; D: TRBD1; size: .; DNA: TGCAGCGTGCCACAGGGGAGCTCCTACAATGAGCAGTTCTTC; CDR3: CSVPQGSSYNEQFF
V: TRBV7-9; J: TRBJ2-5; D: .; size: .; DNA: TGTGCCAGCAGCTTTGACCTGGGGGAGACCCAGTACTTC; CDR3: CASSFDLGETQYF
V: TRBV7-9; J: TRBJ2-3; D: .; size: .; DNA: TGTGCCAGCAGTCTGACTTCCCGCACAGATACGCAGTATTTT; CDR3: CASSLTSRTDTQYF
V: TRBV11-2; J: TRBJ2-7; D: TRBD1; size: .; DNA: TGTGCCAGCAGCCCCTGGGGGACAGGGGGCGTCGAGCAGTACTTC; CDR3: CASSPWGTGGVEQYF
V: TRBV9; J: TRBJ1-1; D: .; size: .; DNA: TGTGCCAGCAGCGTAGGGGGAGCCACTGAAGCTTTCTTT; CDR3: CASSVGGATEAFF
V: TRBV9; J: TRBJ2-3; D: TRBD2; size: .; DNA: TGTGCCAGCAGTCCCCGGGGGGGTAGTTCAGATACGCAGTATTTT; CDR3: CASSPRGGSSDTQYF
V: TRBV5-6; J: TRBJ1-1; D: .; size: .; DNA: TGTGCCAGCAGCTTGGGGTTGGGCAATTTCGCTGAAGCTTTCTTT; CDR3: CASSLGLGNFAEAFF
V: TRBV15; J: TRBJ2-3; D: .; size: .; DNA: TGTGCCACCAGCAGGGGCGCGACAGATACGCAGTATTTT; CDR3: CATSRGATDTQYF
V: TRBV24-1; J: TRBJ1-2; D: .; size: .; DNA: TGTGCCACCAGTGATTTCGCGGGAAGCGGCTACACCTTC; CDR3: CATSDFAGSGYTF
V: TRBV3-1/TRBV3-2; J: TRBJ1-2; D: .; size: .; DNA: TGTGCCAGCAGCCAAGAAAACCTAGGCTATGGCTACACCTTC; CDR3: CASSQENLGYGYTF